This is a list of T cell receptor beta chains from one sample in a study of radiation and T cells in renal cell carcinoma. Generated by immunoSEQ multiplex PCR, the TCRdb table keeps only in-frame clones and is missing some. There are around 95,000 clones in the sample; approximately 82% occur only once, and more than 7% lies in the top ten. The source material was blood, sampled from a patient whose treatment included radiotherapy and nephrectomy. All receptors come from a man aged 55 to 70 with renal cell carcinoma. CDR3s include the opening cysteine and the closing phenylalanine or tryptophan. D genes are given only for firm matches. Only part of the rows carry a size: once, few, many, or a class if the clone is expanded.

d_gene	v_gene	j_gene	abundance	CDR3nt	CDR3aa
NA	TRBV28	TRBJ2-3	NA	TGTGCCAGCAGTAACAGGGACACGGGAGTGGTGGATACGCAGTATTTT	CASSNRDTGVVDTQYF
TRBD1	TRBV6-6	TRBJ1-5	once	TGTGCCAGCAGTTACGGACTCGACAGGGGCAATCAGCCCCAGCATTTT	CASSYGLDRGNQPQHF
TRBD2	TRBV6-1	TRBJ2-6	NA	TGTGCCAGCAGTGCACTAGCGGGAAATAACGTCGGCTCTGGGGCCAACGTCCTGACTTTC	CASSALAGNNVGSGANVLTF
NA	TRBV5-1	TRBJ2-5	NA	TGCGCCAGCAGCTTGGGAGGGTTGGAGACCCAGTACTTC	CASSLGGLETQYF
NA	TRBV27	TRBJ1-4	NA	TGTGCCAGCAGTTTATATTCGGGGCAAGGTAATGAAAAACTGTTTTTT	CASSLYSGQGNEKLFF
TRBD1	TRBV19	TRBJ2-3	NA	TGTGCCAGTAGGGACAGGGGAATGGCAGATACGCAGTATTTT	CASRDRGMADTQYF
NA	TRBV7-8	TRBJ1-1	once	TGTGCCAGCAGCTTCTCAGGGAACACTGAAGCTTTCTTT	CASSFSGNTEAFF
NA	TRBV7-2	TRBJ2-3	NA	TGTGCCAGCAGCTTAGAGGGTGGGCGGGTCCGTTTCGGTACGCAGTATTTT	CASSLEGGRVRFGTQYF
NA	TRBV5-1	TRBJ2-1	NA	TGCGCCAGCAGCTTCTCAGGGGCCAACAATGAGCAGTTCTTC	CASSFSGANNEQFF
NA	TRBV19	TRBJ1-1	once	TGTGCCAGTCAGTTAGCCGGGGATACCACTGAAGCTTTCTTT	CASQLAGDTTEAFF
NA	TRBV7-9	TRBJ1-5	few	TGTGCGGTCGGGGAAGCAGGCAATCAGCCCCAGCATTTT	CAVGEAGNQPQHF
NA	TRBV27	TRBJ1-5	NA	TGTGCCAGCAGTCCTCGCCCCGAACAGAAGGGGTATCAGCCCCAGCATTTT	CASSPRPEQKGYQPQHF
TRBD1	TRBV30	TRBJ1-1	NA	TGTGCCTGGGACAGGGGGGGCACTGAAGCTTTCTTT	CAWDRGGTEAFF
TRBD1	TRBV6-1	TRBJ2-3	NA	TGTGCCAGCAAGCTTTCCGGGACAGGGAATACGCAGTATTTT	CASKLSGTGNTQYF
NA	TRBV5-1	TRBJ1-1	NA	TGCGCCAGCAGTTTTACAGGAGTTAACACTGAAGCTTTCTTT	CASSFTGVNTEAFF
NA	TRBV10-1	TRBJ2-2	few	TGCGCCAGCAGTGAGTCGGGCACCGGGGAGCTGTTTTTT	CASSESGTGELFF
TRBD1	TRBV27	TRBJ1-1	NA	TGTGCCAGCAACCCGGGGCAGGGGGCGACTGAAGCTTTCTTT	CASNPGQGATEAFF
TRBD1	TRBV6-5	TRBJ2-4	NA	TGTGCCAGCTGTAGGGGACAGCAAAACATTCAGTACTTC	CASCRGQQNIQYF
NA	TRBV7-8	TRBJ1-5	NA	TGTGCCAGCAGCTTGGGTCGTTATAGCAATCAGCCCCAGCATTTT	CASSLGRYSNQPQHF
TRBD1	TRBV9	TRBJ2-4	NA	TGTGCCAGCAGCCCCGTAGGGGGCTATGCCAAAAACATTCAGTACTTC	CASSPVGGYAKNIQYF
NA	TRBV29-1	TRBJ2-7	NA	TGCAGCGTTAGGGGGGGTCTATCCTACGAGCAGTACTTC	CSVRGGLSYEQYF
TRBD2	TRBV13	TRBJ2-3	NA	TGTGCCAGCAGCACCCGCTTGGGGGGGACAGATACGCAGTATTTT	CASSTRLGGTDTQYF
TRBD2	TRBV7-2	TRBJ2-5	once	TGTGCCAGCAGCTTAGAGAGCGGGAGAGGTAGAGAGACCCAGTACTTC	CASSLESGRGRETQYF
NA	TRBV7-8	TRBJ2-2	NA	TGTGCCAGCGGGATAACGGGACCCACAAAAAGCGGGGAGCTGTTTTTT	CASGITGPTKSGELFF
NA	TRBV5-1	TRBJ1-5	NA	TGCGCCAGCAGCTCGACAGGAGGTCCCAATCAGCCCCAGCATTTT	CASSSTGGPNQPQHF
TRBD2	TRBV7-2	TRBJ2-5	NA	TGTGCCAGCAGCCCCCCTACTAGCGGGCCCCGGGAGGAGACCCAGTACTTC	CASSPPTSGPREETQYF
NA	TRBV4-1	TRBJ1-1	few	TGCGCCAGCAGCCAAGGTGAGGGGACCATGAACACTGAAGCTTTCTTT	CASSQGEGTMNTEAFF
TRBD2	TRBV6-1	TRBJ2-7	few	TGTGCCAGCAGGGCCTCTAGCGGGAGGATCGAGCAGTACTTC	CASRASSGRIEQYF
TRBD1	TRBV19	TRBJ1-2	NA	TGTGCCAGTAGGAGGGGACTTCCAGGGGGCGATGGCTACACCTTC	CASRRGLPGGDGYTF
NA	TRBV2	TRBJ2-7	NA	TGTGCCAGCAGTGTAGGGGGTCAGGTTTCCTACGAGCAGTACTTC	CASSVGGQVSYEQYF
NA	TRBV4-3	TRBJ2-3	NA	TGCGCCAGCAGCCAAGACTCTGGCACAGATACGCAGTATTTT	CASSQDSGTDTQYF
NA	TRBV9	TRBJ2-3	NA	TGTGCCAGCAGCGTGGCCCACTCCGGAGATACGCAGTATTTT	CASSVAHSGDTQYF
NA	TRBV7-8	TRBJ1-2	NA	TGTGCCAGCAGCTTTAGGTACTTCAGGGGAAGCGATGGCTACACCTTC	CASSFRYFRGSDGYTF
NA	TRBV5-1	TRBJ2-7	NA	TGCGCCAGCAGCAGGGTCTTGGGACGGATGTCCTACGAGCAGTACTTC	CASSRVLGRMSYEQYF
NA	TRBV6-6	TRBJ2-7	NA	TGTGCCAGCAGAGCGGGACAGAGGTTATCCTACGAGCAGTACTTC	CASRAGQRLSYEQYF
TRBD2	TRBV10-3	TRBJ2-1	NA	TGTGCCATCAGTGAGACTAGCGGGAGGGGGGCCTACAATGAGCAGTTCTTC	CAISETSGRGAYNEQFF
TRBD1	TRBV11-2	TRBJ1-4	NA	TGTGCCAGCAGCTTAGTCAAGGGGGACAGGGGGAAACTGTTTTTT	CASSLVKGDRGKLFF
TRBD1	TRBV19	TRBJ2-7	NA	TGTGCCAGTAGTCTCCGGGACAGGGGCTACGAGCAGTACTTC	CASSLRDRGYEQYF
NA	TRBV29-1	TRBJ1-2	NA	TGCAGCGGTTCAAGGGCAGACTATGGCTACACCTTC	CSGSRADYGYTF
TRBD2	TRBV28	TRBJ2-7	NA	TGTGCCAGCAGTTTGAGTATCGGGGGGGTCTCCTACGAGCAGTACTTC	CASSLSIGGVSYEQYF
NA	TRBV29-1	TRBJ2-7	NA	TGCAGCGTTGTGGATCGTGGGCTAGCTAGACATAACTACGAGCAGTACTTC	CSVVDRGLARHNYEQYF
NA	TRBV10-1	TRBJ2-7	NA	TGCGCCAGCGGCGACACCTCCTACGAGCAGTACTTC	CASGDTSYEQYF
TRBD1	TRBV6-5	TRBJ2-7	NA	TGTGCCAGCAGCTGGGACAGGGCTGCTTACGAGCAGTACTTC	CASSWDRAAYEQYF
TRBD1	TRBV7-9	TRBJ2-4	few	TGTGCCAGCAGCTTAGAAGGGACAGGGGCCAAAAACATTCAGTACTTC	CASSLEGTGAKNIQYF
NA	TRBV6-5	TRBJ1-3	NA	TGTGCCAGCAGTTACTATAGCTCTGGAAACACCATATATTTT	CASSYYSSGNTIYF
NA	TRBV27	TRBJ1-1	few	TGTGCCAGCAGTTGGGGAGCTGAAGCTTTCTTT	CASSWGAEAFF
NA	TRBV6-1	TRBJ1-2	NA	TGTGCCAGCAGTGAAATGAACAGTGGCTATGGCTACACCTTC	CASSEMNSGYGYTF
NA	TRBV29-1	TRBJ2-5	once	TGCAGCGCGGGGCGGGACGGCCTTCAAGAGACCCAGTACTTC	CSAGRDGLQETQYF
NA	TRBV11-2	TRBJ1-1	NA	TGTGCCAGCAGCTGGGTACAGAACACTGAAGCTTTCTTT	CASSWVQNTEAFF
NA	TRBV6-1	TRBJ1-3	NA	TGTGCCAGCAGTGAGCTCCCAGGGAACCTTGGAAACACCATATATTTT	CASSELPGNLGNTIYF
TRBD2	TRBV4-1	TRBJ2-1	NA	TGCGCCAGCAGCCAAGACGCTAGCGGACCCTACAATGAGCAGTTCTTC	CASSQDASGPYNEQFF
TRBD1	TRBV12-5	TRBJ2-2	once	TGTGCTAGTGGTTTGGTAAAGGGGGCGGGTCTCTTGAACACCGGGGAGCTGTTTTTT	CASGLVKGAGLLNTGELFF
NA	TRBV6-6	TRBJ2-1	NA	TGCGTCACTAGCCGGAGCGACAATGAGCAGTTCTTC	CVTSRSDNEQFF